Sequencing of this TCR beta chain was carried out in a study of T cell changes during pregnancy in multiple sclerosis. V lost 4 bases to trimming and J lost 8 bases; unmatched junction nucleotides: 11. The CDR3 consists of 14 residues. CDR1 and CDR2 from the germline V gene are SGHDT and YYEEEE. Sequenced by immunoSEQ multiplex PCR; TCRdb stores in-frame clones only, minus some. The data show some 40,000 clones, with around 90% seen just once and 0.56% held by the top ten. The sample was CD4+ T cells from peripheral blood mononuclear cells, taken before pregnancy. V gene TRBV5-6 combines with J gene TRBJ2-7; 8 bases are shared with TRBD1. This TCR was sampled from a female donor with multiple sclerosis, enrolled in a pregnancy study. The DNA for the CDR3 is TGTGCCAGCAGCCTCCGGGACAGGCGGTTCAAGCAGTACTTC. Its protein product is CASSLRDRRFKQYF.